This T cell receptor (beta chain) was sequenced during a study of T cells after yellow fever vaccination. This clonotype was recorded at least ten times. Its antigen is currently unknown. Generation of TCR cDNA used 5'RACE template switching (which added a universal primer site and UMIs). MiXCR was run by TCRdb on the 5' RACE reads, yielding one entry per CDR3 protein. The sample carries 250,000 or so distinct CDR3 sequences, around 3.5% recorded once. Findings of the study overall: Re-detected after boosting: most primary clones, more than 95% of CD4 and 88% of CD8.

The origin of this receptor is a man aged 18 to 35 who received the YFV17D yellow fever vaccine. The sequences come from PBMCs, collected 15 days after the yellow fever booster vaccination.

CDR3 sequence (DNA): TGCAGTGCTAGCTCCCTGGCCGGGGCCAACGTCCTGACTTTC. Its protein product is CSASSLAGANVLTF. The V gene is TRBV20-1, the J gene TRBJ2-6; D gene uncertain. The CDR3 totals 14 residues. From germline, CDR1 is DFQATT and CDR2 SNEGSKA (reference sequence). Between the trimmed V and J ends, which lost 3 bases and 4 bases, there was a span of 10 bases.